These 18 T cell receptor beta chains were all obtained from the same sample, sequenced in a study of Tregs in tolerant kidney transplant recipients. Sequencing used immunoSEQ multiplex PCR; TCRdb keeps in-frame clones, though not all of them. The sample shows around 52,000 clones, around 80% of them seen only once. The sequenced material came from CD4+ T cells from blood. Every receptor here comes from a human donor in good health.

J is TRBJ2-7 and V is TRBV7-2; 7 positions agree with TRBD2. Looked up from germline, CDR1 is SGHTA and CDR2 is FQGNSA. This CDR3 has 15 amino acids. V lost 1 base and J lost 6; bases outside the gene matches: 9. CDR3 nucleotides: TGTGCCAGCAGCTTAGATGCGGCAGGGAGGGGCGAGCAGTACTTC. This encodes CASSLDAAGRGEQYF.

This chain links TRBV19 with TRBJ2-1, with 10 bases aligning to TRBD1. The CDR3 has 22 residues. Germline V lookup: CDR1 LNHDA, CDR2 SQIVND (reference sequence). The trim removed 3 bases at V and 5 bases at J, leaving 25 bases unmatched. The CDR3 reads CASSIARLRDRGRTNTHNEQFF. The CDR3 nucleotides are TGTGCCAGTAGTATTGCCCGGCTCAGGGACAGGGGACGAACAAACACCCACAATGAGCAGTTCTTC. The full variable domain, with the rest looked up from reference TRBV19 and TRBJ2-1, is DGGITQSPKYLFRKEGQNVTLSCEQNLNHDAMYWYRQDPGQGLRLIYYSQIVNDFQKGDIAEGYSVSREKKESFPLTVTSAQKNPTAFYLCASSIARLRDRGRTNTHNEQFFGPGTRLTVL.

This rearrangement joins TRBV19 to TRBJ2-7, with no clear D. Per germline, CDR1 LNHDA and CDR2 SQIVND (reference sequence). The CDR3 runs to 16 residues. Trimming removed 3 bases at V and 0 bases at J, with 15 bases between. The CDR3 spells CASSMAWRARSYEQYF. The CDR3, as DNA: TGTGCCAGTAGTATGGCCTGGAGAGCCCGCTCCTACGAGCAGTACTTC.

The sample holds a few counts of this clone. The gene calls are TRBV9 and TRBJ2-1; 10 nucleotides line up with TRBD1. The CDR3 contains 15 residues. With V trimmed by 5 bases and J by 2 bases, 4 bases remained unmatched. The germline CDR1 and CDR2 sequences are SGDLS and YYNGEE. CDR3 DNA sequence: TGTGCCAGCAGTAAAGGACAGGGGGCCTACAATGAGCAGTTCTTC. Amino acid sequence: CASSKGQGAYNEQFF.

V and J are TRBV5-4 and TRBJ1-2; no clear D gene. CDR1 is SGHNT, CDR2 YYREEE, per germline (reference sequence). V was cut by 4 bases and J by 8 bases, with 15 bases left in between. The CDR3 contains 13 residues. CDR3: CASSTDGVRGYTF. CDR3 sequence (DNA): TGTGCCAGCAGCACGGACGGCGTTCGGGGCTACACCTTC.

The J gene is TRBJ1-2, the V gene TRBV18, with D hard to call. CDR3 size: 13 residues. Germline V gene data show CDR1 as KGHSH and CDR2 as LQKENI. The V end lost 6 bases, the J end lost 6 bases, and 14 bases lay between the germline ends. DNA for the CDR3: TGTGCCAGCTCTCGCGACCGGGGAGATGGCTACACCTTC. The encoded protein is CASSRDRGDGYTF.

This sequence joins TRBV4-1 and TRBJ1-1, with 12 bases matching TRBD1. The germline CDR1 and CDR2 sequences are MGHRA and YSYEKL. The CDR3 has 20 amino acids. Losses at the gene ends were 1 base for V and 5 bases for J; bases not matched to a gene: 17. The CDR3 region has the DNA TGCGCCAGCAGCCAAGTTAGTTCCGGGACAGGGGGCATCGGGAGGACTGAAGCTTTCTTT. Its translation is CASSQVSSGTGGIGRTEAFF.

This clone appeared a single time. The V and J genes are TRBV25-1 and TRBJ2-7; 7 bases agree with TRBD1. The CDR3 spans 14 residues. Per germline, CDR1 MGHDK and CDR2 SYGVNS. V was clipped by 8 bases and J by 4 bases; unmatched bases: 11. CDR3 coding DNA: TGTGCCAGCCGAAAGACCGGGACAGCATACGAGCAGTACTTC. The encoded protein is CASRKTGTAYEQYF.

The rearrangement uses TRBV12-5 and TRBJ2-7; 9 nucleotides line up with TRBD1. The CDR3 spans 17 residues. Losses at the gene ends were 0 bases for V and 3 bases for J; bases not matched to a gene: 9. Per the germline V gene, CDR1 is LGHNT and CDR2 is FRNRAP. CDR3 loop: CASGLVSGQGSVYEQYF. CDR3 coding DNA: TGTGCTAGTGGTTTGGTTTCGGGACAGGGTAGTGTCTACGAGCAGTACTTC.

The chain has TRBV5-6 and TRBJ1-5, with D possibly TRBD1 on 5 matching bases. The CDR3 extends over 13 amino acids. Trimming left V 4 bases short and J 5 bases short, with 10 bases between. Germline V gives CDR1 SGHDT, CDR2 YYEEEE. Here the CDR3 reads CASSGREHQPQHF. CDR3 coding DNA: TGTGCCAGCAGCGGCAGGGAGCATCAGCCCCAGCATTTT.

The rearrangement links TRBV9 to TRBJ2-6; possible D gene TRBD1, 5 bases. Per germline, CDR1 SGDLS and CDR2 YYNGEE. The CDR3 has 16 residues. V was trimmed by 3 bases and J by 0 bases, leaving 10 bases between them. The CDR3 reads CASSANTGSGANVLTF. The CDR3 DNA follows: TGTGCCAGCAGCGCAAATACAGGCTCTGGGGCCAACGTCCTGACTTTC.

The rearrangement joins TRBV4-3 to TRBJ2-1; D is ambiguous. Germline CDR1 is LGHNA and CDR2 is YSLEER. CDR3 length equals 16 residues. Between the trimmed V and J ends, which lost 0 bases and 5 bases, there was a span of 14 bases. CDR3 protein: CASSQDLVDFDNEQFF. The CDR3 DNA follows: TGCGCCAGCAGCCAAGATTTAGTTGACTTCGACAATGAGCAGTTCTTC.

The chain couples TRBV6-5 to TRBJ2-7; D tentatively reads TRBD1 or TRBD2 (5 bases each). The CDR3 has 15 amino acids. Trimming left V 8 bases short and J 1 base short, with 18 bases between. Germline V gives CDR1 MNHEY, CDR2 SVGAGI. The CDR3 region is CASGRSRAGSYEQYF. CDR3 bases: TGTGCCAGCGGGAGATCTCGGGCAGGGTCCTACGAGCAGTACTTC.

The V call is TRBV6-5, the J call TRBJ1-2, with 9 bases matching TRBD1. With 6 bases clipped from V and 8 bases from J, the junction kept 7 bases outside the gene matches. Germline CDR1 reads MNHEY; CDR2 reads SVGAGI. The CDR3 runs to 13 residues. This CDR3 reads CASSRGTGPGYTF. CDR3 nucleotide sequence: TGTGCCAGCAGCCGCGGGACAGGGCCCGGCTACACCTTC.

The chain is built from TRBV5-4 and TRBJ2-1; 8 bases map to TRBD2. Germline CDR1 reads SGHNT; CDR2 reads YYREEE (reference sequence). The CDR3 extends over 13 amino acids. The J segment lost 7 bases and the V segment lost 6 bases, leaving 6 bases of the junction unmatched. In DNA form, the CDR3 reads TGTGCCAGCAAGGCGGGGGGTTGGAATGAGCAGTTCTTC. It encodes CASKAGGWNEQFF.

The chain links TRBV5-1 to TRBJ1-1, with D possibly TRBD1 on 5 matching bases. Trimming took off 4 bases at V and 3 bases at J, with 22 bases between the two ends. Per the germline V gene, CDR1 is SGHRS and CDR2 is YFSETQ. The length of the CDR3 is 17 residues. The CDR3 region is CASSPRSGRGLDTEAFF. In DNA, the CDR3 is TGCGCCAGCAGCCCCCGGTCAGGGAGGGGATTAGACACTGAAGCTTTCTTT.

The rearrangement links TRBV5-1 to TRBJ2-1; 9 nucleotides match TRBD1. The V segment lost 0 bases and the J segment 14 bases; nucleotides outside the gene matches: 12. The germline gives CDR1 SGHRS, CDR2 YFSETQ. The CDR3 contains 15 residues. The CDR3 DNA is TGCGCCAGCAGCTTGGTGGGACAGGGTGAGATGCGGGAGTTCTTC. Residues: CASSLVGQGEMREFF.

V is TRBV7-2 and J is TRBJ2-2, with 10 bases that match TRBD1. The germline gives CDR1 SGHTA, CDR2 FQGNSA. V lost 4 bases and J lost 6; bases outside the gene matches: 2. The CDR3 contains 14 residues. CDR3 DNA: TGTGCCAGCAGCTCCGACAGGGGGCCCGGGGAGCTGTTTTTT. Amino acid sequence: CASSSDRGPGELFF.